The TCR beta chain described here comes from a study of blood T cells in healthy people across ages. Combining a sample-barcoded 5' primer with a J-beta primer mix, a second PCR ran for roughly 7 to 11 cycles. Template switching added a 12-random-nucleotide identifier to every cDNA molecule. TCRdb fed the 5' RACE reads into MiXCR, producing one record per CDR3 protein. Altogether 1.5 million to 2 million distinct CDR3 sequences are present, about 31% being singletons, with the ten largest covering around 11%. CDR1 is MGHRA and CDR2 is YSYEKL in the germline V gene. Trimming removed 4 bases at V and 2 bases at J, with 20 bases between. The CDR3 runs 17 residues. With regard to this clonotype: Its antigen is still unknown.

Findings and limits, study-wide: Diversity estimates drawn from one million T cells were deemed underestimates. Because donor CMV status was unknown, expanded clonotype changes were possibly confounded.

Those donating, healthy Caucasian individuals from Russia, were aged about 6 to 95. The rearrangement links TRBV4-1 to TRBJ2-5; D possibly corresponds to TRBD1 (5 bases). The material sequenced was blood. This TCR was recovered from a woman under 40 in good health. The CDR3 DNA follows: TGCGCCAGCAGCCCTAAGGGGTTGGCCCCTGGGCAAGAGACCCAGTACTTC. Translated: CASSPKGLAPGQETQYF.